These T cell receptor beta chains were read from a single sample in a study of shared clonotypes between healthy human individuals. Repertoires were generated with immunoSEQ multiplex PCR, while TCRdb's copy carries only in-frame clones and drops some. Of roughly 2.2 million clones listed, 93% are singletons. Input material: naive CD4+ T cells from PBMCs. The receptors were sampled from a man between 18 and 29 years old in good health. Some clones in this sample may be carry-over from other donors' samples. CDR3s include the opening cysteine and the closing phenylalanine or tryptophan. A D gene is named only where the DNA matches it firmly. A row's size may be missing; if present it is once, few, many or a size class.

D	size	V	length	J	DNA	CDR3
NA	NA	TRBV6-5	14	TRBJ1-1	TGTGCCAGCAGTTACTCGGATCGTTTAACGGGAGCTTTCTTT	CASSYSDRLTGAFF
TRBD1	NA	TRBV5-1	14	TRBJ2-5	TGCGCCAGCAGCGCCGGACAGGGAGGAGAGACCCAGTACTTC	CASSAGQGGETQYF
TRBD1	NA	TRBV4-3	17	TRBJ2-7	TGCGCCAGCAGCCAAGATCTAGGGGGACAGGGGGCGGACGAGCAGTACTTC	CASSQDLGGQGADEQYF
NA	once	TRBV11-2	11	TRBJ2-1	TGTGCCAGCAGCTTGGGTTACGAGCAGTTCTTC	CASSLGYEQFF
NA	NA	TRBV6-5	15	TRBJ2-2	TGTGCCAGCAGTTACTCGTCCGTATGGACCGGGGAGCTGTTTTTT	CASSYSSVWTGELFF
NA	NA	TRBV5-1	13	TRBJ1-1	TGCGCCAGCAGCTTGGAAACAGGGACTGAAGCTTTCTTT	CASSLETGTEAFF
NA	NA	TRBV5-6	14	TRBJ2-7	TGTGCCAGCACCGACACGGGACTCCTCTACGAGCAGTACTTC	CASTDTGLLYEQYF
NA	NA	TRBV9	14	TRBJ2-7	TGTGCCAGCAGCGTAGTAGGACACTCCTACGAGCAGTACTTC	CASSVVGHSYEQYF
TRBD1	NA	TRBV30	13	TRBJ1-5	TGTGCCTGGGGGGACAGTTACAATCAGCCCCAGCATTTT	CAWGDSYNQPQHF
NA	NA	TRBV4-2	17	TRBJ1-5	TGTGCCAGCAGCCAAGTGGCGGGGCGGAACGCGGGTCAGCCCCAGCATTTT	CASSQVAGRNAGQPQHF
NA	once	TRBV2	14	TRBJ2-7	TGTGCCAGCAGTGAAGGGGGAGCTCGGGAAGAGCAGTACTTC	CASSEGGAREEQYF
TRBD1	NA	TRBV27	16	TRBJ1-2	TGTGCCAGCAGTCCACGGACAGGGGGAAGTAGCTATGGCTACACCTTC	CASSPRTGGSSYGYTF
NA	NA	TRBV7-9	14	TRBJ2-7	TGTGCCAGCAGCCGGGGCGGGCGGTCCTACGAGCAGTACTTC	CASSRGGRSYEQYF
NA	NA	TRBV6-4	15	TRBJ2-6	TGTGCCAGCAGTGACGTCGGCTCTGGGGCCAACGTCCTGACTTTC	CASSDVGSGANVLTF
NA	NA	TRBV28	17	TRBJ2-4	TGTGCCAGCAGTTCCTTGAGTCTCAACCAGGGTGGTTACATTCAGTACTTC	CASSSLSLNQGGYIQYF
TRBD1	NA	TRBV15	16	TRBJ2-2	TGTGCCACCAGCAACCCGGGACAGGGGGCATCCGGGGAGCTGTTTTTT	CATSNPGQGASGELFF
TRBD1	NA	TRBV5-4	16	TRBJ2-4	TGTGCCAGCAGCTTGGGGGGGACAGGGCCCAAAAACATTCAGTACTTC	CASSLGGTGPKNIQYF
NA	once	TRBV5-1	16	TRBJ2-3	TGCGCCAGCAGCTTGTCGGTGACAGGAGGCACAGATACGCAGTATTTT	CASSLSVTGGTDTQYF
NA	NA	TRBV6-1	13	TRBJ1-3	TGTGCCAGCAGTGCCGAGACAGCGAGCACCATATATTTT	CASSAETASTIYF
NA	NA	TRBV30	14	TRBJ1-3	TGTGCCTGGGCTGCTCCAGACTCTGGAAACACCATATATTTT	CAWAAPDSGNTIYF
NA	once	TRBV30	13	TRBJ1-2	TGTGCCTGGAGCCTCTTCGAAGCCTATGGCTACACCTTC	CAWSLFEAYGYTF
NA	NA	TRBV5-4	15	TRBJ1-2	TGTGCCAGCAGCTTAGCCGCCACAGGGTACTATGGCTACACCTTC	CASSLAATGYYGYTF
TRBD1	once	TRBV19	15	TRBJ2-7	TGTGCCAGTAGTCCGTGGACAGGGGGCCCATACGAGCAGTACTTC	CASSPWTGGPYEQYF
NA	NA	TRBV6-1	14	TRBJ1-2	TGTGCCAGCAGTGAAGCGGCTCGAGGTTATGGCTACACCTTC	CASSEAARGYGYTF
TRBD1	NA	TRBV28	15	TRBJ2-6	TGTGCCAGCAAGAATACAGGGGCTGGGGCCAACGTCCTGACTTTC	CASKNTGAGANVLTF
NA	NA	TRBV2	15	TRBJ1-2	TGTGCCAGCAGTGATCAGAACGGGGGATCCTATGGCTACACCTTC	CASSDQNGGSYGYTF
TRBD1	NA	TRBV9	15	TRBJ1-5	TGTGCCAGCAGCGTAGGGACAGGGGTAAATCAGCCCCAGCATTTT	CASSVGTGVNQPQHF
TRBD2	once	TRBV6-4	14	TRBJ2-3	TGTGCCAGCAGTCGACTAGCGGGAGCGGTTACGCAGTATTTT	CASSRLAGAVTQYF
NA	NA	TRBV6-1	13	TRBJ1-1	TGTGCCAGCACCATAGGCAGGAACACTGAAGCTTTCTTT	CASTIGRNTEAFF
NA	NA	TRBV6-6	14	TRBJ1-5	TGTGCCAGCAGTTACTCTTCAGGGTCACAGCCCCAGCATTTT	CASSYSSGSQPQHF
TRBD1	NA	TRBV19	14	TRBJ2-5	TGTGCCAGTAGTATCCTGGACAGGGGTGGGACCCAGTACTTC	CASSILDRGGTQYF
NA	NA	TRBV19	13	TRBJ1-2	TGTGCCAGTAGTATTTGGGCAGGATATGGCTACACCTTC	CASSIWAGYGYTF
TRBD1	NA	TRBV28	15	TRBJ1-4	TGTGCCAGCAGTAGTGGGCAGGGGGCCCGTGGAAAACTGTTTTTT	CASSSGQGARGKLFF
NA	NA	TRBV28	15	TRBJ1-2	TGTGCCAGCACTCTGGGGGCCAGTCCGTACTATGGCTACACCTTC	CASTLGASPYYGYTF
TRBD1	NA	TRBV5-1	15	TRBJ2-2	TGCGCCAGCAGCGTCGGACAGGGCGACACCGGGGAGCTGTTTTTT	CASSVGQGDTGELFF
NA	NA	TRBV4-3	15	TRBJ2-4	TGCGCCAGCAGCCAAGAACAGAACGACAAAAACATTCAGTACTTC	CASSQEQNDKNIQYF
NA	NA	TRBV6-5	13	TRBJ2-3	TGTGCCAGCAGTATCCATACAACAGATACGCAGTATTTT	CASSIHTTDTQYF
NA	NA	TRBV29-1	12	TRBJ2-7	TGCAGCGTTGGTCGTGGGTCCTACGAGCAGTACTTC	CSVGRGSYEQYF
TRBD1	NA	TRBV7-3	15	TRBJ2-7	TGTGCCAGCAGCCCAAGGGGGACAGGCCTTACGGAGCAGTACTTC	CASSPRGTGLTEQYF
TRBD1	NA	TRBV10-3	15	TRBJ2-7	TGTGCCACCCATTCGGGGAGGGACAGGGCTGGGGAGCAGTACTTC	CATHSGRDRAGEQYF
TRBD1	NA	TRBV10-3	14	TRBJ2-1	TGTGCCATCAGACAGGGGCCGGTTTACAATGAGCAGTTCTTC	CAIRQGPVYNEQFF
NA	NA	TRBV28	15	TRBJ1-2	TGTGCCAGCAGTTTTGGGTTAGGGAATGGCTATGGCTACACCTTC	CASSFGLGNGYGYTF
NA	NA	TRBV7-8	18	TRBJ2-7	TGTGCCAGCAGCTTAGCAGCGATGACGTCTTTAGATACCTACGAGCAGTACTTC	CASSLAAMTSLDTYEQYF
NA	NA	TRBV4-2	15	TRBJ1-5	TGTGCCAGCAGCCAAGAAGGGGGTGGCGTCGAGCCCCAGCATTTT	CASSQEGGGVEPQHF
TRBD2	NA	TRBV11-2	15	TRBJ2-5	TGTGCCAGCAGCTGGACTAGCGGGAGTCTGGGGACCCAGTACTTC	CASSWTSGSLGTQYF
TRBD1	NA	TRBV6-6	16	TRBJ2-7	TGTGCCAGCAGTTACCGTGGACAGGGTCGGAGATACGAGCAGTACTTC	CASSYRGQGRRYEQYF
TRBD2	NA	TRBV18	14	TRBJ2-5	TGTGCCAGCTCTAAGACTAGCGGGAGAGAGACCCAGTACTTC	CASSKTSGRETQYF
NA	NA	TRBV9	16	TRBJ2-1	TGTGCCAGCAGCGTCACCAGCGGGCGCTCCTACAATGAGCAGTTCTTC	CASSVTSGRSYNEQFF
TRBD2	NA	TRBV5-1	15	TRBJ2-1	TGCGCCAGCAGCCCCGGACTAGCGCTAAGAAATGAGCAGTTCTTC	CASSPGLALRNEQFF
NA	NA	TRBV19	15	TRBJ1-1	TGTGCCAGTAGTAGACAACAGTCTTTGGGGGCTGAAGCTTTCTTT	CASSRQQSLGAEAFF
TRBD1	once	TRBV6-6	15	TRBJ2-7	TGTGCCAGCAGTTACTCGCGGGACAGGGTCTACGAGCAGTACTTC	CASSYSRDRVYEQYF
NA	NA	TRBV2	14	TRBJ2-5	TGTGCCAGCAGTGGGGTAGGGGCTGGAGAGACCCAGTACTTC	CASSGVGAGETQYF